This passage covers 13 T cell receptor beta chains from one sample sequenced in a study of glioma-infiltrating T cells. Using RNA template, CDR3s of TCR alpha and beta were amplified with iRepertoire arm-PCR. A single record per CDR3 protein comes from TCRdb applying MiXCR to the multiplex PCR reads. Among around 180,000 distinct CDR3 sequences listed, more than 35% were seen once. The sequenced material came from glioma tissue, nonneoplastic brain tissue, or PBMCs (not recorded which). The origin of the receptors is a human donor with low-grade glioma or glioblastoma, undergoing nonglioma brain surgery, or in good health (not recorded which).

Concerning this clonotype: A much larger clone is a single base away; this may be a read error. The V and J genes are TRBV28 and TRBJ1-5, with 7 bases that match TRBD1. CDR1 MDHEN and CDR2 SYDVKM come from the germline V gene. There are 14 residues in the CDR3. The CDR3 nucleotides are TGTGCCAGCAGTTTATCGCAGGGGGTACAGCACCAGCATTTT. Encoded protein: CASSLSQGVQHQHF.

Note on this clonotype: This may be a read error, as it is one base from a much larger clone. J is TRBJ2-7 and V is TRBV20-1; 8 bases match TRBD2. Germline trimming cut 3 bases from V and 5 bases from J; bases unmatched to any gene: 9. The CDR3 is 14 residues long. Germline V CDR1 and CDR2: DFQATT, SNEGSKA (reference sequence). CDR3 in DNA: TGCAGTGCTAGTGTGGGTAGCGGGATCCACGAGCAGTACTTC. As protein: CSASVGSGIHEQYF.

The chain links TRBV29-1 to TRBJ2-7; 10 bases map to TRBD2. The CDR3 spans 13 residues. Trimming at V came to 3 bases and at J to 5 bases, leaving 4 bases not matched to a gene. Germline lookup yields CDR1 SQVTM and CDR2 ANQGSEA. CDR3 bases: TGCAGCGTTGACATAGCGGGAGGAAACGAGCAGTACTTC. It encodes CSVDIAGGNEQYF.

The chain employs TRBV3-1 and TRBJ2-1; D not resolved. This CDR3 spans 15 amino acids. Germline CDR1 is LGHDT and CDR2 is YNNKEL (reference sequence). Trimming left V 0 bases short and J 9 bases short, with 15 bases between. This chain's CDR3 is CASSQDLVRVVEQFF. The CDR3 DNA reads TGTGCCAGCAGCCAAGATCTGGTCCGGGTTGTTGAGCAGTTCTTC.

This clonotype was recorded only once. One base away lies a much larger clone, so this may be a sequencing read error. The J gene is TRBJ1-1, the V gene TRBV29-1; D ambiguous. V lost 2 bases and J 7 bases, leaving 8 bases between the germline ends. Germline V CDR1 and CDR2: SQVTM, ANQGSEA. The CDR3 totals 11 residues. CDR3 DNA: TGCAGCGTTGAAAACTTGGGTGAAGCTTTCTTT. Encoded protein: CSVENLGEAFF.

V gene TRBV28 combines with J gene TRBJ2-7; D remains unclear. The CDR3 runs to 12 residues. The germline CDR1 and CDR2 sequences are MDHEN and SYDVKM. V lost 6 bases to trimming and J lost 2 bases, with 8 bases between them. The CDR3 reads CASSHPPYEQYF. The CDR3 DNA follows: TGTGCCAGCAGCCACCCTCCCTACGAGCAGTACTTC.

Ten or more counts support this clonotype. J is TRBJ1-5 and V is TRBV28; D might be TRBD1 (6 bases). The CDR3 loop spans 15 amino acids. Trimming shortened V by 6 bases and J by 7 bases, and 19 bases separated the two germline ends. CDR1 MDHEN and CDR2 SYDVKM come from the germline V gene. The DNA for the CDR3 is TGTGCCAGCAGGGACTCAGGGTACAGGGAGCAGCCCCAGCATTTT. Amino acid sequence: CASRDSGYREQPQHF.

As regards this clonotype: It may be a read error: a sequence one base away is much more abundant. This rearrangement joins TRBV28 to TRBJ2-5; D is undetermined. The germline CDR1 and CDR2 sequences are MDHEN and SYDVKM. With 6 bases removed from V and 3 bases from J, the gap between germline ends came to 17 bases. There are 15 residues in the CDR3. The CDR3 loop is CASSQKTDGKETQYF. CDR3 in DNA: TGTGCCAGCAGCCAAAAGACGGACGGTAAAGAGACCCAGTACTTC.

In regard to this clonotype: A read error may explain this, as a much larger clone is one base away. CDR3 nucleotide sequence: TGCAGTGCTCGACGTCCCGGGACGGATAACTACGAGAAGTACTTC. Translating gives CSARRPGTDNYEKYF. The chain links TRBV20-1 to TRBJ2-7; D tentatively reads TRBD1 or TRBD2 (5 bases each). The germline V gene has CDR1 DFQATT and CDR2 SNEGSKA (reference sequence). This CDR3 contains 15 residues.

This clonotype was found a few times. The CDR3 sequence is CSVGASGWNEQFF. In DNA form, the CDR3 reads TGCAGCGTTGGGGCTAGCGGGTGGAATGAGCAGTTCTTC. This chain uses TRBV29-1 with TRBJ2-1; 8 bases map to TRBD2. Germline CDR1 is SQVTM and CDR2 is ANQGSEA. The CDR3 consists of 13 residues. With V trimmed by 4 bases and J by 7 bases, 6 bases remained unmatched.

The rearrangement joins TRBV28 to TRBJ2-4; no firm D call. Trimming left V 6 bases short and J 0 bases short, with 21 bases between. Per germline, CDR1 MDHEN and CDR2 SYDVKM. The CDR3 runs 18 residues. The CDR3 DNA reads as TGTGCCAGCAGACACGCTCTCGGCAGGCCACTAGCCAAAAACATTCAGTACTTC. Protein sequence: CASRHALGRPLAKNIQYF. Looking up the rest from reference TRBV28 and TRBJ2-4 gives the full variable domain: DVKVTQSSRYLVKRTGEKVFLECVQDMDHENMFWYRQDPGLGLRLIYFSYDVKMKEKGDIPEGYSVSREKKERFSLILESASTNQTSMYLCASRHALGRPLAKNIQYFGAGTRLSVL.

This chain uses TRBV29-1 with TRBJ2-2; TRBD2 matches 7 bases. Germline V gene data show CDR1 as SQVTM and CDR2 as ANQGSEA. J lost 3 bases, V lost 7 bases, and 8 bases had no gene match. CDR3 length equals 14 residues. The CDR3 is CSASGRLDTGELFF. The CDR3 DNA reads TGCAGCGCGTCCGGGAGGTTGGACACCGGGGAGCTGTTTTTT.

In its sample, this clonotype was seen many times. The CDR3: CSARDAGTGNTIYF. CDR3 sequence (DNA): TGCAGTGCTAGAGATGCAGGGACCGGAAACACCATATATTTT. This chain links TRBV20-1 with TRBJ1-3; a possible D gene is TRBD1 (5 bases). Germline V lookup: CDR1 DFQATT, CDR2 SNEGSKA (reference sequence). V lost 0 bases to trimming and J lost 4 bases, with 10 bases between them. The CDR3 has 14 residues.